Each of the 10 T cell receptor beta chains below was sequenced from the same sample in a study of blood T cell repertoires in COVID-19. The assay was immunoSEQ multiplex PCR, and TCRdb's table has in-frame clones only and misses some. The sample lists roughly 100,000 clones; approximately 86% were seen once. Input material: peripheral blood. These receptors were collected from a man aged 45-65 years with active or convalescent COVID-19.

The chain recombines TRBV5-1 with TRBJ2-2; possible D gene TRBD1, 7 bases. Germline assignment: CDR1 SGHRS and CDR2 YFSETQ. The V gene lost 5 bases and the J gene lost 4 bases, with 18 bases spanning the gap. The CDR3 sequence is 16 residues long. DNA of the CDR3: TGCGCCAGCAGAGGGGCCTCAGGGGGGAGCACCGGGGAGCTGTTTTTT. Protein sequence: CASRGASGGSTGELFF.

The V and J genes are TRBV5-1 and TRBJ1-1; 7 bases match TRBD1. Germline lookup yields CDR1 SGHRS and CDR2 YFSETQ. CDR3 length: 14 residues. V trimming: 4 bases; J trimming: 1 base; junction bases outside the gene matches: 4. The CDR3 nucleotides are TGCGCCAGCAGCAGGACAGGCCAGAACACTGAAGCTTTCTTT. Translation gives CASSRTGQNTEAFF.

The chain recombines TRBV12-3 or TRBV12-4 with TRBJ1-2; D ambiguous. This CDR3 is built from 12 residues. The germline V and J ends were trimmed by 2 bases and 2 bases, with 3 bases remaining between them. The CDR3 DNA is TGTGCCAGCAGTTTACAGAACTATGGCTACACCTTC. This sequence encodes CASSLQNYGYTF.

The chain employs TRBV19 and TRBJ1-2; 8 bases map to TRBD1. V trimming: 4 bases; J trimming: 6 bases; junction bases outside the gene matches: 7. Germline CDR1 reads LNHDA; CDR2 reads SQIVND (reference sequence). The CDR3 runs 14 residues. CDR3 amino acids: CASSTLTGVDGYTF. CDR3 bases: TGTGCCAGTAGTACCTTGACAGGGGTGGATGGCTACACCTTC.

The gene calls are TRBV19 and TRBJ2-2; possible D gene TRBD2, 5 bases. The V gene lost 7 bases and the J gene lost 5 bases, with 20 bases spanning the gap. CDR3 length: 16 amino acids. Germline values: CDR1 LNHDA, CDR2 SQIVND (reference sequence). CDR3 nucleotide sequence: TGTGCCAGTACCCGAAATATCGTCTCGGGGACCGGGGAGCTGTTTTTT. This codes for CASTRNIVSGTGELFF.

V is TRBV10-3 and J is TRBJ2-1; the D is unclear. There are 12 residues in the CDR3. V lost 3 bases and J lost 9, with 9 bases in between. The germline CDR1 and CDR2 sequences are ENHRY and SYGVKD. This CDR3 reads CAISDGEAEQFF. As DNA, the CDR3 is TGTGCCATCAGTGACGGAGAGGCTGAGCAGTTCTTC.

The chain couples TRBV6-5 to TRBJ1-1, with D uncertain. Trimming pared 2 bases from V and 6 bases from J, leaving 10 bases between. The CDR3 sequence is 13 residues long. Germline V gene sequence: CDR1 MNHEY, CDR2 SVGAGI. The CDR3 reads CASSYLEGAEAFF. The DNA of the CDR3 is TGTGCCAGCAGTTACCTGGAGGGCGCTGAAGCTTTCTTT.

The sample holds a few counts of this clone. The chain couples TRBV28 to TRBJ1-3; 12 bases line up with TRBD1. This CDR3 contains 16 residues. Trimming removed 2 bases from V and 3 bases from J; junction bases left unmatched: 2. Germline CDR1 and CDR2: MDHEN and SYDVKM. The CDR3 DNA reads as TGTGCCAGCAGTTTAGGGACAGGGGGCTTTGGAAACACCATATATTTT. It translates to CASSLGTGGFGNTIYF. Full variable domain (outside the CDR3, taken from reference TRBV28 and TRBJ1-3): DVKVTQSSRYLVKRTGEKVFLECVQDMDHENMFWYRQDPGLGLRLIYFSYDVKMKEKGDIPEGYSVSREKKERFSLILESASTNQTSMYLCASSLGTGGFGNTIYFGEGSWLTVV.

The CDR3 DNA sequence: TGTGCCAGCTCGTCCGGGACAGGGCGTCCGGGGGGGCAGTATTTT. The encoded protein is CASSSGTGRPGGQYF. This chain connects TRBV18 to TRBJ2-3; 9 bases are shared with TRBD1. CDR1 KGHSH and CDR2 LQKENI come from the germline V gene. The CDR3 is 15 amino acids. With V trimmed by 6 bases and J by 11 bases, 15 bases remained unmatched.

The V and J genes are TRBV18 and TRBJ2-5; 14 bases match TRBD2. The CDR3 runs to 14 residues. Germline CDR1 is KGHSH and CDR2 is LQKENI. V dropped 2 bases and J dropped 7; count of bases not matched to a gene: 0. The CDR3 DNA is TGTGCCAGCTCACCAGGGACTAGCGGGGGGACCCAGTACTTC. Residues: CASSPGTSGGTQYF.